Listed here are 18 T cell receptor beta chains from one sample, sequenced in a study of T-cell reconstitution after alpha-beta-depleted transplantation in children. TCRbeta library construction was performed incorporating unique molecular identifiers. MiXCR, run by TCRdb on the PCR reads, gives a single entry per CDR3 protein. The data contain about 360,000 distinct CDR3 sequences, about an eighth of them seen just once; the ten biggest clones take up about 4%. This material consisted of PBMCs, taken from the stem cell graft. These receptor sequences come from a human donor who donated a stem cell graft to a child with Fanconi anemia.

J is TRBJ2-3 and V is TRBV28, with 7 bases that match TRBD1. The germline V gene has CDR1 MDHEN and CDR2 SYDVKM. This CDR3 spans 12 amino acids. The trim removed 5 bases at V and 10 bases at J, leaving 6 bases unmatched. The CDR3 region has the DNA TGTGCCAGCAGTCTCCCGGGACAGCCGCAGTATTTT. It is translated as CASSLPGQPQYF.

In its sample, this clonotype was seen many times. The chain is built from TRBV12-3 or TRBV12-4 and TRBJ1-4; D not resolved. V lost 3 bases and J 0 bases, leaving 5 bases between the germline ends. The CDR3 length is 14 residues. In DNA form, the CDR3 reads TGTGCCAGCAGTTTTATTGCAACTAATGAAAAACTGTTTTTT. Translation gives CASSFIATNEKLFF.

In this sample, this clonotype turned up a few times. The gene calls are TRBV9 and TRBJ1-1; no clear D gene. V was pared by 0 bases and J by 3 bases, with 9 bases between. Looked up from germline, CDR1 is SGDLS and CDR2 is YYNGEE. The CDR3 contains 14 residues. The CDR3 loop reads CASSVVRSHTEAFF. DNA for the CDR3: TGTGCCAGCAGCGTAGTAAGGAGTCACACTGAAGCTTTCTTT.

Only a few counts were recorded for this clonotype. The rearrangement uses TRBV28 and TRBJ1-2; D unclear. Germline V gene data show CDR1 as MDHEN and CDR2 as SYDVKM. CDR3 size: 14 residues. Trimming pared 2 bases from V and 7 bases from J, leaving 14 bases between. CDR3 nucleotides: TGTGCCAGCAGTTTAGGGAGATTGGAACCTGGCTACACCTTC. Its protein product is CASSLGRLEPGYTF.

The chain has TRBV21-1 and TRBJ1-3. TRBV21-1 is a pseudogene. The length of the CDR3 is 14 residues. This CDR3 is CASSKGGPGNTIYF. In DNA form, the CDR3 reads TGTGCCAGCAGCAAAGGAGGGCCAGGAAACACCATATATTTT.

This clonotype was seen only a few times. The V gene is TRBV3-1, the J gene TRBJ1-1; D remains unclear. Trimming left V 8 bases short and J 6 bases short, with 13 bases between. CDR3 size: 12 residues. Germline V lookup: CDR1 LGHDT, CDR2 YNNKEL (reference sequence). DNA of the CDR3: TGTGCCAGCGGCGGTGGGTACTCTGAAGCTTTCTTT. Its protein is CASGGGYSEAFF.

This chain connects TRBV4-1 to TRBJ2-7, with D possibly matching TRBD2 (5 bases). The V end lost 5 bases, the J end lost 3 bases, and 17 bases lay between the germline ends. This CDR3 contains 15 residues. Per germline, CDR1 MGHRA and CDR2 YSYEKL. DNA of the CDR3: TGCGCCAGCAGCTCCGCGGACTTGTCCCGCTACGAGCAGTACTTC. Translating it yields CASSSADLSRYEQYF.

The chain joins TRBV6-5 to TRBJ1-1, with 9 bases fitting TRBD1. Germline lookup yields CDR1 MNHEY and CDR2 SVGAGI. V shed 8 bases and J 7 bases; nucleotides not matched to a gene: 2. The CDR3 length is 11 residues. Here the CDR3 reads CASLGQGEAFF. As DNA, the CDR3 is TGTGCCAGCCTGGGACAGGGTGAAGCTTTCTTT.

Ten or more counts support this clonotype. The chain is built from TRBV15 and TRBJ2-2, with D maybe TRBD1 (5 bases). V was cut by 5 bases and J by 5 bases, with 15 bases left in between. CDR1 LNHNV and CDR2 YYDKDF come from the germline V gene (reference sequence). CDR3 length: 15 amino acids. The DNA for the CDR3 is TGTGCCACCAGCCCCCCCCAAAAGGGGACCGGGGAGCTGTTTTTT. Translation: CATSPPQKGTGELFF.

This rearrangement joins TRBV7-9 to TRBJ2-5; 11 positions match TRBD2. The trim removed 4 bases at V and 5 bases at J, leaving 9 bases unmatched. The CDR3 length is 16 residues. Germline loops: CDR1 SEHNR, CDR2 FQNEAQ (reference sequence). The CDR3 DNA sequence: TGTGCCAGCAGCTCCGTGCCTAGCGGGGGGAGCGAGACCCAGTACTTC. This sequence encodes CASSSVPSGGSETQYF.

This clonotype was observed many times. The chain links TRBV7-6 to TRBJ2-5; 9 bases fit TRBD1. Germline lookup yields CDR1 SGHVS and CDR2 FNYEAQ. With 5 bases clipped from V and 7 bases from J, the junction kept 14 bases outside the gene matches. This CDR3 has 16 residues. In DNA form, the CDR3 reads TGTGCCAGCAGCAAAGAAAACAGGGGGCTGTATGGGACCCAGTACTTC. Protein sequence: CASSKENRGLYGTQYF.

The chain carries TRBV30 and TRBJ1-1; D is unclear. The V end lost 4 bases, the J end lost 1 base, and 13 bases lay between the germline ends. The CDR3 sequence is 14 residues long. Germline-derived CDR1 and CDR2 are GTSNPN and SVGIG (reference sequence). The CDR3 region is CAWKPGRGNTEAFF. DNA for the CDR3: TGTGCCTGGAAACCCGGCAGAGGGAACACTGAAGCTTTCTTT.

Only a few counts were recorded for this clonotype. The chain is built from TRBV5-1 and TRBJ2-6, with TRBD2 matching 11 bases. The CDR3 is 17 residues long. With V trimmed by 5 bases and J by 2 bases, 6 bases remained unmatched. CDR1 SGHRS and CDR2 YFSETQ come from the germline V gene. CDR3 loop: CASSPTSGAAGANVLTF. Here the CDR3 DNA reads TGCGCCAGCAGTCCGACTAGCGGGGCGGCTGGGGCCAACGTCCTGACTTTC. The full variable domain, in which reference TRBV5-1 and TRBJ2-6 provide the parts outside the CDR3, is KAGVTQTPRYLIKTRGQQVTLSCSPISGHRSVSWYQQTPGQGLQFLFEYFSETQRNKGNFPGRFSGRQFSNSRSEMNVSTLELGDSALYLCASSPTSGAAGANVLTFGAGSRLTVL.

Many counts were recorded for this clonotype. The V and J genes are TRBV5-1 and TRBJ2-1; possible D gene TRBD2, 5 bases. The CDR3 extends over 13 amino acids. V gave up 2 bases and J gave up 6 bases, with 9 bases separating them. Germline CDR1 and CDR2: SGHRS and YFSETQ. DNA for the CDR3: TGCGCCAGCAGCTTTCTTGGAGGCAATGAGCAGTTCTTC. Translation: CASSFLGGNEQFF.

This chain connects TRBV21-1 to TRBJ2-2; TRBD1, the table's D call, lacks a check against the DNA. TRBV21-1 constitutes a pseudogene. The CDR3 covers 14 residues. The chain's CDR3 is CARPGQADTGELFF. The CDR3, as DNA: TGTGCCAGACCCGGACAGGCGGACACCGGGGAGCTGTTTTTT.

The gene calls are TRBV3-1 and TRBJ2-1; the match to TRBD1 covers 11 bases. J lost 12 bases, V lost 4 bases, and 11 bases had no gene match. The CDR3 runs 15 residues. Germline V lookup: CDR1 LGHDT, CDR2 YNNKEL (reference sequence). DNA for the CDR3: TGTGCCAGCAGCCCCGAAGGGACAGGGGGTATTGGGCAGTTCTTC. Protein: CASSPEGTGGIGQFF.

A single count supports this clonotype. The chain employs TRBV10-3 and TRBJ2-1; 8 positions match TRBD1. CDR3 length: 12 amino acids. V shed 11 bases, J shed 5 bases, and the junction held 5 bases outside the gene matches. Germline V CDR1 and CDR2: ENHRY, SYGVKD. The chain's CDR3 is CAARTGNNEQFF. The CDR3 region has the DNA TGTGCCGCCCGGACAGGGAACAATGAGCAGTTCTTC.

The chain joins TRBV25-1 to TRBJ1-4, with TRBD1 as a possible D gene (5 bases). Trimming stripped 3 bases from V and 1 base from J, with 9 bases between. Germline CDR1 is MGHDK and CDR2 is SYGVNS. The CDR3 is 15 amino acids. The chain's CDR3 is CASSDPGVTNEKLFF. For the CDR3, the DNA is TGTGCCAGCAGTGACCCGGGGGTAACTAATGAAAAACTGTTTTTT.